A single sample is the source of the 19 T cell receptor beta chains below, sequenced in a study of tumor-infiltrating lymphocytes in primary liver carcinoma. TCR beta cDNA was reverse-transcribed from 450 to 500 ng of total RNA. The reaction used a constant-region primer and ProtoScript II reverse transcriptase. Slightly modified ARM-PCR with three nested multiplex PCR rounds yielded TCR beta libraries. The first two PCR rounds used TRBV1-TRBV30 forward primers with a C-beta reverse primer, 9 to 10 cycles each. TCRdb reanalysed the multiplex PCR reads using MiXCR and keeps one entry per CDR3 protein. The sample holds tens of thousands of distinct CDR3 sequences, 70% to 80% seen once. Joint extraction of RNA and DNA used about 17-32 mg of bulk tissue that was unsorted. The specimen sequenced was liver tumor tissue from sampling region 4. As for subset: tumor region T4, right-lateral pole. The receptors were sampled from an older woman with primary liver carcinoma and hepatitis B virus infection.

Remarks on this clonotype: No conserved phenylalanine or tryptophan is present at the end of the CDR3, so a read error is the likely explanation. J is TRBJ1-6 and V is TRBV5-5; maybe TRBD1 (6 bases). Germline assignment: CDR1 SGHKS and CDR2 YYEKEE (reference sequence). V was cut by 1 base and J by 6 bases, with 11 bases left in between. The CDR3 runs to 15 residues. Here the CDR3 reads CASSLIGGLNSPLHS. In nucleotides, the CDR3 is TGTGCCAGCAGCTTGATCGGGGGCCTTAATTCACCCCTCCACTCT.

The chain links TRBV12-5 to TRBJ2-5; 8 nucleotides agree with TRBD1. Germline V gene sequence: CDR1 LGHNT, CDR2 FRNRAP. Unmatched junction bases numbered 14, after V lost 7 bases and J lost 7 bases. CDR3 length: 15 amino acids. This chain's CDR3 is CASATLLGQAGTQYF. CDR3 DNA: TGTGCTAGTGCCACCCTATTGGGACAGGCTGGGACCCAGTACTTC.

This clonotype was observed a single time. A junction boundary mismatches the germline segment, possibly from a read error. CDR3 residues: CASGRVAGDYDEQFF. CDR3 DNA: TGTGCCAGCGGACGAGTGGCGGGTGACTACGATGAGCAGTTCTTC. This chain connects TRBV6-1 to TRBJ2-1, with D perhaps TRBD2 (5 bases). CDR3 length: 15 residues. The germline V gene encodes CDR1 MNHNS and CDR2 SASEGT.

In the case of this clonotype: Likely a read error: the CDR3 ends without its conserved phenylalanine or tryptophan. V gene TRBV28 combines with J gene TRBJ2-7; 7 bases agree with TRBD1. The CDR3 extends over 15 amino acids. Per the germline V gene, CDR1 is MDHEN and CDR2 is SYDVKM. The V segment lost 9 bases and the J segment 0 bases; nucleotides outside the gene matches: 11. CDR3 sequence: CASSRDSASSYEQYL. CDR3 nucleotides: TGTGCCAGTAGTCGGGACAGCGCGAGCTCCTACGAGCAGTACCTC.

The J gene is TRBJ1-1, the V gene TRBV6-5; no firm D call. Trimming cost V 10 bases and J 0 bases, with 21 bases left between them. CDR3 length: 16 amino acids. CDR1 and CDR2 from the germline V gene are MNHEY and SVGAGI. CDR3 protein: CANRGLRLVVNTEAFF. In DNA form, the CDR3 reads TGTGCCAACAGAGGACTACGTCTAGTGGTGAACACTGAAGCTTTCTTT.

As concerns this clonotype: A read error may explain this, as a much larger clone is one base away. The CDR3 here is CARSLGGRAGELFF. For the CDR3, the DNA is TGTGCCAGGAGTTTAGGCGGCAGGGCCGGGGAGCTGTTTTTT. The chain has TRBV28 and TRBJ2-2; possibly TRBD1 for D (5 bases). CDR3 length: 14 residues. The germline V gene encodes CDR1 MDHEN and CDR2 SYDVKM.

In regard to this clonotype: Mismatch with germline at one junction end may stem from a read error. V gene TRBV6-5 combines with J gene TRBJ2-4; 10 nucleotides line up with TRBD2. The CDR3 sequence is 15 residues long. Per germline, CDR1 MNHEY and CDR2 SVGAGI. The CDR3 nucleotides read TGTGCCAGCACTTACCTAGCGGGAGACGGGAGCATTCAGTACTTC. Encoded protein: CASTYLAGDGSIQYF.

Of note for this clonotype: Likely a read error: the CDR3 ends without its conserved phenylalanine or tryptophan. The V gene is TRBV4-2, the J gene TRBJ2-1; D is possibly TRBD1 or TRBD2 (5 bases each). Deletions cut 0 bases from V and 9 bases from J, with 12 bases between. The V gene's germline CDR1 is LGHNA and CDR2 YNFKEQ. CDR3 length equals 14 residues. The CDR3 coding sequence is TGTGCCAGCAGCCAAGATTTCGAGGGGTTTGAGCAGTTCCTC. Translated: CASSQDFEGFEQFL.

The rearrangement links TRBV6-2 or TRBV6-3 to TRBJ2-3; D is unclear. CDR1 and CDR2 (germline): MNHEY, SVGEGT. This CDR3 has 13 amino acids. With 2 bases removed from V and 12 bases from J, the gap between germline ends came to 15 bases. The DNA for the CDR3 is TGTGCCAGCAGTTACGTTGACGTGGTTACTCAGTATTTT. This gives the protein CASSYVDVVTQYF.

About this clonotype: A junction end diverges from the germline sequence, so it may reflect a read error. The genes are TRBV6-1 and TRBJ2-2, with D possibly being TRBD2 (5 bases). Germline V gene data show CDR1 as MNHNS and CDR2 as SASEGT. The CDR3 has 16 residues. Here the CDR3 DNA reads TGTGCCAGCAGCTCCGGGATTAGCGTTAACACTGGGGAGCTGTATTTT. Its protein product is CASSSGISVNTGELYF.

A note on this clonotype: Germline and junction disagree at one end, which may indicate a read error. V is TRBV24-1 and J is TRBJ1-2, with D unclear. CDR1 and CDR2 (germline): KGHDR, SFDVKD. CDR3 length: 12 residues. This CDR3 reads CTTSDIYYGYAF. CDR3 in DNA: TGTACCACCAGTGATATTTACTATGGCTACGCCTTC.

To note about this clonotype: The missing conserved phenylalanine or tryptophan at the end of this CDR3 makes a read error likely. This chain links TRBV5-5 with TRBJ2-1, with TRBD2 matching over 13 bases. J was trimmed by 2 bases and V by 7 bases; bases with no gene match: 9. Per the germline V gene, CDR1 is SGHKS and CDR2 is YYEKEE (reference sequence). The CDR3 is 17 residues long. CDR3 sequence reads: CASGTAGTSGTYNEQFL. Written as DNA, the CDR3 is TGTGCCAGCGGCACCGCCGGGACTAGCGGGACCTACAATGAGCAGTTCCTC.

Concerning this clonotype: Since a much larger clone is just one base distant, this may be a read error. V and J are TRBV6-6 and TRBJ2-1; D may correspond to TRBD1 or TRBD2 (7 bases each). Germline assignment: CDR1 MNHNY and CDR2 SVGAGI (reference sequence). With 10 bases removed from V and 9 bases from J, the gap between germline ends came to 19 bases. The CDR3 loop spans 13 amino acids. CDR3 sequence (DNA): TGTGCCACACGTCCTCAGGGGGGGGGTGAGCAGTTCTTC. Its translation: CATRPQGGGEQFF.

Remarks on this clonotype: No conserved phenylalanine or tryptophan is present at the end of the CDR3, so a read error is the likely explanation. The rearrangement links TRBV29-1 to TRBJ2-2; D perhaps matches TRBD2 (5 bases). This CDR3 spans 14 amino acids. V lost 1 base to trimming and J lost 3 bases, with 9 bases between them. Germline V gene data show CDR1 as SQVTM and CDR2 as ANQGSEA. CDR3 residues: CSVEGRTYTGELFV. Written as DNA, the CDR3 is TGCAGCGTTGAAGGCAGGACTTACACCGGGGAGCTGTTTGTT.

The rearrangement links TRBV10-2 to TRBJ2-5; D ambiguous. The CDR3 is 13 amino acids. Germline V gene lookup returns CDR1 WSHSY and CDR2 SAAADI. The germline V and J ends were trimmed by 7 bases and 2 bases, with 11 bases remaining between them. The CDR3 DNA is TGCGCCAGCAAACTCGGTGGGCAAGAGACCCAGTACTTC. Its translation: CASKLGGQETQYF.

This clonotype was seen ten or more times. This sequence joins TRBV6-5 and TRBJ2-7; tentatively, D is TRBD1 or TRBD2 (5 bases each). V was clipped by 6 bases and J by 7 bases, with 16 bases between them. This CDR3 is 13 amino acids long. CDR1 is MNHEY and CDR2 is SVGAGI in the germline V gene. The CDR3 here is CASSPHPGGEQYF. DNA of the CDR3: TGTGCCAGCAGCCCTCACCCTGGGGGAGAGCAGTACTTC.

Concerning this clonotype: Since a much larger clone is just one base distant, this may be a read error. The genes are TRBV29-1 and TRBJ2-6; D gene unclear. The CDR3 sequence is 15 residues long. Germline V gene data show CDR1 as SQVTM and CDR2 as ANQGSEA. In DNA form, the CDR3 reads TGCATCGTGGCAGGATCAGTAGCTGGGGCCAACGTCCTGACTTTC. Protein sequence: CIVAGSVAGANVLTF.

This clonotype appeared many times. The chain has TRBV30 and TRBJ1-3, with unresolved D. The CDR3 has 13 amino acids. Trimming removed 3 bases at V and 3 bases at J, with 9 bases between. The germline V gene has CDR1 GTSNPN and CDR2 SVGIG (reference sequence). The CDR3 DNA follows: TGTGCCTGGAGGTACCTTAGTGGAAACACCATATATTTT. It specifies CAWRYLSGNTIYF.

This clonotype was seen ten or more times. V and J are TRBV12-3 or TRBV12-4 and TRBJ1-2; D gene unclear. The CDR3 runs 12 residues. V lost 2 bases to trimming and J lost 4 bases, with 5 bases between them. The CDR3 nucleotides are TGTGCCAGCAGTTTAACAGTCTATGGCTACACCTTC. Amino acid sequence: CASSLTVYGYTF.